One and the same sample provided the 17 T cell receptor beta chains below, sequenced in a study of blood T cell repertoires in COVID-19. Repertoires were generated with immunoSEQ multiplex PCR, while TCRdb's copy carries only in-frame clones and drops some. The data hold roughly 140,000 clones, with 80% to 85% observed a single time. Sequencing input: PBMCs or T cells enriched from blood (not recorded which). These receptors were taken from a woman in her forties or fifties who had been exposed to COVID-19.

In nucleotides, the CDR3 is TGTGCCAGCAGCAAAGGGACCGGGATCTATCAGCCCCAGCATTTT. Encoded protein: CASSKGTGIYQPQHF. The V call is TRBV21-1, the J call TRBJ1-5. TRBV21-1 is termed a pseudogene. The CDR3 sequence is 15 residues long.

V gene TRBV4-3 combines with J gene TRBJ2-7, with a tentative D call TRBD2 (5 bases). The CDR3 runs to 14 residues. V was trimmed by 3 bases and J by 0 bases, leaving 9 bases between them. CDR1 is LGHNA and CDR2 is YSLEER in the germline V gene. The CDR3 loop is CASSHSGSSYEQYF. CDR3 DNA: TGCGCCAGCAGCCACAGCGGAAGCTCCTACGAGCAGTACTTC.

The chain couples TRBV7-3 to TRBJ2-6; D perhaps matches TRBD1 (6 bases). Trimming left V 5 bases short and J 0 bases short, with 11 bases between. Germline V gene data show CDR1 as SGHTA and CDR2 as FQGTGA. The CDR3 has 16 amino acids. This CDR3 is CASSIKGGSGANVLTF. Written as DNA, the CDR3 is TGTGCCAGCAGCATAAAAGGGGGCTCTGGGGCCAACGTCCTGACTTTC.

This chain links TRBV6-4 with TRBJ1-1; D gene uncertain. This CDR3 is 14 amino acids long. Germline V gene lookup returns CDR1 MRHNA and CDR2 SNTAGT. Trimming removed 7 bases at V and 4 bases at J, with 16 bases between. The CDR3 coding sequence is TGTGCCAGCAAAACGGGCGGCGGAGGCACTGAAGCTTTCTTT. Translating gives CASKTGGGGTEAFF.

The J gene is TRBJ1-6, the V gene TRBV9; TRBD1 is a possible D gene (5 bases). CDR1 and CDR2 from the germline V gene are SGDLS and YYNGEE. This CDR3 spans 14 amino acids. The V end lost 7 bases, the J end lost 8 bases, and 16 bases lay between the germline ends. CDR3 bases: TGTGCCAGCGCAGCGGGACGGAGGGATTCACCCCTCCACTTT. As protein: CASAAGRRDSPLHF.

CDR3 amino acids: CASSLGAGQGIEAFF. CDR3 coding DNA: TGTGCCAGCAGCTTAGGGGCGGGACAGGGGATTGAAGCTTTCTTT. V gene TRBV13 combines with J gene TRBJ1-1, with TRBD1 matching 10 bases. J gave up 7 bases and V 0 bases, and 5 bases lay outside the gene matches. The CDR3 runs to 15 residues. CDR1 and CDR2 from the germline V gene are PRHDT and FYEKMQ (reference sequence). The full variable domain, its missing parts supplied by reference TRBV13 and TRBJ1-1, is AAGVIQSPRHLIKEKRETATLKCYPIPRHDTVYWYQQGPGQDPQFLISFYEKMQSDKGSIPDRFSAQQFSDYHSELNMSSLELGDSALYFCASSLGAGQGIEAFFGQGTRLTVV.

This CDR3 reads CASSRTSGGKETQYF. DNA of the CDR3: TGTGCCAGCAGCCGGACTAGCGGGGGGAAAGAGACCCAGTACTTC. The chain has TRBV14 and TRBJ2-5, with 14 bases matching TRBD2. V was pared by 4 bases and J by 3 bases, with 1 base of the junction left unmatched. This CDR3 spans 15 amino acids. CDR1 is SGHDN and CDR2 is FVKESK in the germline V gene.

The count of this clone is one. The rearrangement links TRBV2 to TRBJ2-7, with 14 bases lining up with TRBD2. With 5 bases clipped from V and 4 bases from J, the junction kept 7 bases outside the gene matches. The CDR3 consists of 16 residues. The germline gives CDR1 SNHLY, CDR2 FYNNEI. This CDR3 is CASSYLWTSGRYEQYF. CDR3 bases: TGTGCCAGCAGTTATTTGTGGACTAGCGGGAGGTACGAGCAGTACTTC. The full variable domain, its missing parts supplied by reference TRBV2 and TRBJ2-7, is EPEVTQTPSHQVTQMGQEVILRCVPISNHLYFYWYRQILGQKVEFLVSFYNNEISEKSEIFDDQFSVERPDGSNFTLKIRSTKLEDSAMYFCASSYLWTSGRYEQYFGPGTRLTVT.

The chain links TRBV19 to TRBJ2-5; D is uncertain. Germline-derived CDR1 and CDR2 are LNHDA and SQIVND (reference sequence). V was cut by 5 bases and J by 5 bases, with 21 bases left in between. The CDR3 is made up of 16 amino acids. CDR3 sequence (DNA): TGTGCCAGTAGTTCAAGGAGACCCGCGCTTGGGGAGACCCAGTACTTC. As protein: CASSSRRPALGETQYF. Full variable domain (remainder filled in from reference TRBV19 and TRBJ2-5): DGGITQSPKYLFRKEGQNVTLSCEQNLNHDAMYWYRQDPGQGLRLIYYSQIVNDFQKGDIAEGYSVSREKKESFPLTVTSAQKNPTAFYLCASSSRRPALGETQYFGPGTRLLVL.

The chain joins TRBV18 to TRBJ1-1; D is perhaps TRBD1 (6 bases). The germline V gene has CDR1 KGHSH and CDR2 LQKENI. The CDR3 runs to 13 residues. V dropped 3 bases and J dropped 5 bases, with 10 bases sitting between them. CDR3 sequence reads: CASSPKGGTEAFF. For the CDR3, the DNA is TGTGCCAGCTCACCTAAAGGGGGAACTGAAGCTTTCTTT.

The rearrangement joins TRBV6-5 to TRBJ2-5, with D perhaps TRBD2 (5 bases). V was cut by 2 bases and J by 5 bases, with 9 bases left in between. CDR3 length equals 13 residues. CDR1 MNHEY and CDR2 SVGAGI come from the germline V gene. In DNA, the CDR3 is TGTGCCAGCAGTTACCGAGGGTACGAGACCCAGTACTTC. Translation gives CASSYRGYETQYF.

The V and J genes are TRBV23-1 and TRBJ1-5; 9 positions agree with TRBD1. TRBV23-1 is marked as an open reading frame, function uncertain. The trim removed 2 bases at V and 5 bases at J, leaving 4 bases unmatched. The CDR3 consists of 15 residues. The CDR3 coding sequence is TGCGCCAGCAGTCAAGGGACAGGGAGTGATCAGCCCCAGCATTTT. It is translated as CASSQGTGSDQPQHF.

This chain connects TRBV19 to TRBJ1-5; 9 bases are a match to TRBD1. This CDR3 has 16 amino acids. V was pared by 6 bases and J by 5 bases, with 11 bases of the junction left unmatched. Germline V gene lookup returns CDR1 LNHDA and CDR2 SQIVND (reference sequence). The CDR3 bases are TGTGCCAGTAGCTCCTACGGGACAGGGCTCTATCAGCCCCAGCATTTT. This sequence encodes CASSSYGTGLYQPQHF.

V is TRBV28 and J is TRBJ2-7; perhaps TRBD2 as D (5 bases). There are 13 residues in the CDR3. The germline gives CDR1 MDHEN, CDR2 SYDVKM. Trimming stripped 5 bases from V and 2 bases from J, with 10 bases between. CDR3 in amino acids: CASSPRRPYEQYF. CDR3 bases: TGTGCCAGCAGTCCTAGGAGGCCCTACGAGCAGTACTTC.

This chain connects TRBV14 to TRBJ2-5; D uncertain. With 3 bases removed from V and 2 bases from J, the gap between germline ends came to 7 bases. The V gene's germline CDR1 is SGHDN and CDR2 FVKESK. This CDR3 is 13 amino acids long. Here the CDR3 reads CASSQGQQETQYF. The CDR3 DNA reads as TGTGCCAGCAGCCAGGGCCAGCAAGAGACCCAGTACTTC. Full variable domain (remainder filled in from reference TRBV14 and TRBJ2-5): EAGVTQFPSHSVIEKGQTVTLRCDPISGHDNLYWYRRVMGKEIKFLLHFVKESKQDESGMPNNRFLAERTGGTYSTLKVQPAELEDSGVYFCASSQGQQETQYFGPGTRLLVL.

A few counts support this clone. The chain uses TRBV12-3 or TRBV12-4 and TRBJ1-2; unclear D gene. Trimming cost V 3 bases and J 3 bases, with 8 bases left between them. The CDR3 is 13 amino acids. CDR3 region: CASSLGDYYGYTF. The CDR3 coding sequence is TGTGCCAGCAGTTTGGGAGATTACTATGGCTACACCTTC.

This rearrangement joins TRBV3-1 (or the pseudogene TRBV3-2) to TRBJ2-6; D not resolved. Per the germline V gene, CDR1 is LGHDT and CDR2 is YNNKEL (reference sequence). Between the trimmed V and J ends, which lost 3 bases and 0 bases, there was a span of 12 bases. The CDR3 runs to 17 residues. CDR3 loop: CASSHRLGGSGANVLTF. The CDR3 DNA reads as TGTGCCAGCAGCCATCGTCTAGGTGGCTCTGGGGCCAACGTCCTGACTTTC.